Shown below are 18 T cell receptor beta chains from a single sample sequenced in a study of identical twins' blood T cells. Each CDR3 protein gets one entry after TCRdb re-called the 5' RACE reads with MiXCR. The table records fewer than 450,000 distinct CDR3 sequences, 28% of them present only once. The sample comprised PBMCs. Receptors originate from a woman aged 18 to 50 in good health.

The chain links TRBV3-1 to TRBJ2-1; D gene unclear. This CDR3 is built from 14 residues. From germline, CDR1 is LGHDT and CDR2 YNNKEL (reference sequence). Trimming took off 0 bases at V and 11 bases at J, with 14 bases between the two ends. The CDR3 DNA is TGTGCCAGCAGCCAAGATTTATGCCGGCTGAAGCAGTTCTTC. It specifies CASSQDLCRLKQFF.

This clonotype occurred a few times. The chain couples TRBV18 to TRBJ2-3; D is unresolved. From germline, CDR1 is KGHSH and CDR2 LQKENI. The CDR3 loop spans 12 amino acids. Trimming shortened V by 0 bases and J by 5 bases, and 3 bases separated the two germline ends. The CDR3 DNA sequence: TGTGCCAGCTCACCACCGTTAGATACGCAGTATTTT. The encoded protein is CASSPPLDTQYF. Complete variable domain (other parts from reference TRBV18 and TRBJ2-3): NAGVMQNPRHLVRRRGQEARLRCSPMKGHSHVYWYRQLPEEGLKFMVYLQKENIIDESGMPKERFSAEFPKEGPSILRIQQVVRGDSAAYFCASSPPLDTQYFGPGTRLTVL.

The rearrangement joins TRBV28 to TRBJ1-6; D is unclear. V lost 5 bases and J 12 bases, leaving 2 bases between the germline ends. This CDR3 is built from 9 residues. Germline CDR1 reads MDHEN; CDR2 reads SYDVKM. CDR3 loop: CASSLPLHF. CDR3 in DNA: TGTGCCAGCAGTCTACCCCTCCACTTT.

The V call is TRBV6-6, the J call TRBJ1-2, with a weak D call TRBD1 (6 bases). The CDR3 consists of 15 residues. Per germline, CDR1 MNHNY and CDR2 SVGAGI (reference sequence). Trimming pared 4 bases from V and 3 bases from J, leaving 15 bases between. CDR3 region: CASSSPQGRDYGYTF. The CDR3 DNA reads TGTGCCAGCAGTTCCCCCCAGGGGAGGGACTATGGCTACACCTTC.

About this clonotype itself: This may come from a read error, since a much larger clone is one base off. This chain connects TRBV5-6 to TRBJ2-1; no firm D call. Germline V gene lookup returns CDR1 SGHDT and CDR2 YYEEEE. V was clipped by 6 bases and J by 4 bases, with 5 bases between them. This CDR3 region has 11 residues. CDR3 bases: TGTGCCAGCACCGCTTACAATGAGCAGTTCTTC. It encodes CASTAYNEQFF. The full variable domain, its missing parts supplied by reference TRBV5-6 and TRBJ2-1, is DAGVTQSPTHLIKTRGQQVTLRCSPKSGHDTVSWYQQALGQGPQFIFQYYEEEERQRGNFPDRFSGHQFPNYSSELNVNALLLGDSALYLCASTAYNEQFFGPGTRLTVL.

CDR3 in amino acids: CASSLFGRQETQYF. The CDR3 DNA reads TGTGCCAGCAGTTTATTTGGGCGGCAAGAGACCCAGTACTTC. The genes are TRBV27 and TRBJ2-5, with D unresolved. The CDR3 spans 14 residues. Germline V gene lookup returns CDR1 MNHEY and CDR2 SMNVEV (reference sequence). V gave up 1 base and J gave up 2 bases, with 8 bases separating them.

The chain has TRBV4-1 and TRBJ1-4; 7 nucleotides match TRBD1. The CDR3 is 20 amino acids. Germline V gene data show CDR1 as MGHRA and CDR2 as YSYEKL. J lost 0 bases, V lost 0 bases, and 13 bases had no gene match. This CDR3 reads CASSQDHATGMVPTNEKLFF. CDR3 bases: TGCGCCAGCAGCCAAGATCACGCGACAGGGATGGTCCCAACTAATGAAAAACTGTTTTTT.

This clonotype was detected only a few times. The CDR3 loop reads CASSLESRRYNEQFF. As DNA, the CDR3 is TGTGCCAGCAGCTTAGAGAGTAGGCGATACAATGAGCAGTTCTTC. V gene TRBV11-3 combines with J gene TRBJ2-1; D gene unclear. Germline-derived CDR1 and CDR2 are SGHNT and YENEEA. The V and J ends lost 0 bases and 4 bases respectively, with 10 bases between them. This CDR3 is built from 15 residues.

The CDR3 protein is CARPRRGGRAKETQYF. CDR3 DNA sequence: TGCGCCAGACCCCGGCGAGGCGGGAGGGCAAAAGAGACCCAGTACTTC. The chain uses TRBV23-1 and TRBJ2-5, with 9 bases identical to TRBD2. TRBV23-1 counts as an open reading frame of uncertain function. The CDR3 length is 16 residues. V dropped 9 bases and J dropped 3; count of bases not matched to a gene: 14.

This rearrangement joins TRBV7-8 to TRBJ1-1, with D hard to call. Germline V CDR1 and CDR2: SGHVS, FQNEAQ. Trimming stripped 2 bases from V and 6 bases from J, with 10 bases between. This CDR3 comprises 13 residues. Written as DNA, the CDR3 is TGTGCCAGCAGCTTATTGGCAGAAGCTGAAGCTTTCTTT. Its protein is CASSLLAEAEAFF.

The chain's CDR3 is CASSGRQEGYGYTF. The CDR3 DNA follows: TGTGCCAGCAGTGGGAGACAGGAAGGGTATGGCTACACCTTC. The chain is built from TRBV27 and TRBJ1-2, with a possible D match to TRBD1 (6 bases). Germline values: CDR1 MNHEY, CDR2 SMNVEV (reference sequence). This CDR3 contains 14 residues. V gave up 5 bases and J gave up 5 bases, with 15 bases separating them.

In its sample, this clonotype was seen a few times. The chain carries TRBV7-8 and TRBJ2-2; 8 bases agree with TRBD2. CDR1 is SGHVS, CDR2 FQNEAQ, per germline. The ends lost 3 bases at V and 4 bases at J; junction bases unmatched: 4. The CDR3 is made up of 15 amino acids. The CDR3 bases are TGTGCCAGCAGCTTTAGCGGGGCTCGCACCGGGGAGCTGTTTTTT. Its translation: CASSFSGARTGELFF.

This clonotype was seen ten or more times. The chain's CDR3 is CASSGDEETQYF. The CDR3 DNA reads TGTGCCAGCTCAGGGGACGAGGAGACCCAGTACTTC. The chain has TRBV18 and TRBJ2-5, with D perhaps assigned TRBD1 or TRBD2 (5 bases each). Germline CDR1 and CDR2: KGHSH and LQKENI. V lost 5 bases, J lost 5 bases, and 9 bases lay in between. The CDR3 contains 12 residues.

This clonotype showed up just a few times. V gene TRBV5-6 combines with J gene TRBJ1-1, with a tentative D call TRBD1 (5 bases). Germline V CDR1 and CDR2: SGHDT, YYEEEE. Trimming took 0 bases from V and 0 from J, leaving 9 bases between them. The CDR3 spans 15 residues. The CDR3 DNA follows: TGTGCCAGCAGCTTGGAGGGGATCATGAACACTGAAGCTTTCTTT. Translating gives CASSLEGIMNTEAFF.

The chain couples TRBV27 to TRBJ2-7, with 8 nucleotides matching TRBD2. CDR3 length: 14 amino acids. CDR1 MNHEY and CDR2 SMNVEV come from the germline V gene (reference sequence). V was pared by 5 bases and J by 3 bases, with 6 bases of the junction left unmatched. The DNA of the CDR3 is TGTGCCAGCAGTCCGGGAGGGCTATTCTACGAGCAGTACTTC. Translating it yields CASSPGGLFYEQYF.

The chain links TRBV5-1 to TRBJ1-3; D is ambiguous. The CDR3 runs 16 residues. Trimming took off 0 bases at V and 3 bases at J, with 13 bases between the two ends. Germline CDR1 reads SGHRS; CDR2 reads YFSETQ. The CDR3 region has the DNA TGCGCCAGCAGCTTGGAGAGGCTAAGAGGTGGAAACACCATATATTTT. This encodes CASSLERLRGGNTIYF.

In its sample, this clonotype was seen a few times. One end of the junction varies from germline; a read error may be responsible. The chain carries TRBV3-1 and TRBJ1-2; D call uncertain. CDR3 length: 13 amino acids. CDR1 is LGHDT, CDR2 YNNKEL, per germline (reference sequence). The CDR3 bases are TGTGCCAGCAGCCGTCGGGCGGTATATGGCTACACTTTC. It is translated as CASSRRAVYGYTF.

J is TRBJ2-7 and V is TRBV5-1; D unclear. This CDR3 is 13 amino acids long. CDR1 is SGHRS and CDR2 is YFSETQ in the germline V gene. V lost 4 bases and J 4 bases, leaving 12 bases between the germline ends. This CDR3 reads CASSPTPPYEQYF. The CDR3 DNA follows: TGCGCCAGCAGCCCTACTCCCCCTTACGAGCAGTACTTC.